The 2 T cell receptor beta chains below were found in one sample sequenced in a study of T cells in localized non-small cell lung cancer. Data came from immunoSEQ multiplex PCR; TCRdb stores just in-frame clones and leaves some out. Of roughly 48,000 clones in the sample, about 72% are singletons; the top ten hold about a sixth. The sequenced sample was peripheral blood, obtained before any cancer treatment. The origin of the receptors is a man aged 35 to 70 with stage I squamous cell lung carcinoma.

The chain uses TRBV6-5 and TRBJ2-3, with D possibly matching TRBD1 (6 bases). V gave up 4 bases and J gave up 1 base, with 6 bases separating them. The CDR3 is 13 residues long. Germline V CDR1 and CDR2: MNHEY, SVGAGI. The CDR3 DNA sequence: TGTGCCAGCAGTTCAGGGGGCACAGATACGCAGTATTTT. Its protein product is CASSSGGTDTQYF.

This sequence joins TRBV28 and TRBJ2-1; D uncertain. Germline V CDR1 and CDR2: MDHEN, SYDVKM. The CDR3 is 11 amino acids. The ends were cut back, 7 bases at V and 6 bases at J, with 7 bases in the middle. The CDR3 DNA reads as TGTGCCAGCACGCCCGGCAATGAGCAGTTCTTC. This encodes CASTPGNEQFF. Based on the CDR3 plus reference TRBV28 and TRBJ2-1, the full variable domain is DVKVTQSSRYLVKRTGEKVFLECVQDMDHENMFWYRQDPGLGLRLIYFSYDVKMKEKGDIPEGYSVSREKKERFSLILESASTNQTSMYLCASTPGNEQFFGPGTRLTVL.